This TCR beta chain stems from a study of siplizumab effects on memory and regulatory T cells (dated by TCRdb to 2018 to 2020). About the study as a whole: The effect of the anti-CD2 antibody siplizumab on alloreactive T-cell subsets was examined in allogeneic mixed lymphocyte reactions constructed from human PBMCs. Beyond this particular receptor, the publication reports: Siplizumab significantly lowered the cumulative frequency of alloreactive sequences that could be traced to unstimulated CD4+ memory T cells. Among mappable alloreactive CD4+ clones, an average Treg-derived fraction of less than 70% was observed with siplizumab, compared with about 25% in control reactions. A naive or memory phenotype could not be assigned to roughly 75-96% of proliferating CD4+ or CD8+ clones. Because sequences below about 10^-5 frequency were poorly captured, only a minor fraction of alloreactive clones could be mapped to unstimulated subsets. No functional confirmation was obtained for the suppressive function of proliferating Tregs from siplizumab cultures. Unstimulated naive T cells appeared more diverse than memory T cells, and naive cells seemed to contribute substantially to the alloresponse.

The CDR1 and CDR2 encoded by the germline V gene are MGHDK and SYGVNS. The CDR3 starts with the cysteine, ends with the phenylalanine, and has 13 residues. Kept here is only the CDR3 DNA, which spans 39 bases and is read in frame from base 1. Trimmed from V: 8 bases; trimmed from J: 4 bases; junction bases lacking a gene match: 4. Libraries were built with the immunoSEQ multiplex PCR assay. The deep sequencing platform assayed about 10^5 TCR templates per sample. Genomic DNA extracted from sorted T cells was used for TCRbeta CDR3 sequencing. As for the original processing: The R programming language was used for clonal analysis of the TCRbeta CDR3 data. Comparing unstimulated samples against CFSE-low samples taken after the reaction was how alloreactive CD4+ and CD8+ clones were defined. Regulatory or non-regulatory origin of alloreactive CD4+ clones was assigned by matching sequences to the sorted unstimulated Treg and non-Treg repertoires. The source is immuneACCESS, and TCRdb retained only in-frame sequences with V and J called. Part of the clones is not carried over; for the studies checked, unresolved V genes explain less than half of this, and the remainder is unexplained. V, J and clone size are those of that table, while D and trimming were read from the DNA. This sample lists about 52,000 clones; approximately 97% were detected once. Around 0.6% of the sample is held by the ten biggest clonotypes.

This clone is a singleton in its sample. Its antigen is currently not known. No clone much larger than this one lies a single base away; base qualities are absent. Additional sequencing covered unstimulated subsets from a few donor pairs, namely CD8+ effector memory, CD4+ naive, CD8+ TEMRA, CD4+ memory and CD8+ naive. Sorted unstimulated T cells and proliferating T cells recovered from mixed lymphocyte reactions were subjected to TCRbeta CDR3 sequencing. Fresh whole blood from fewer than twelve HLA-typed healthy donors was used to isolate PBMCs. The TCR was taken from a human donor in good health. The chain was built from TRBV25-1 and TRBJ2-3; TRBD1 fits 9 bases in the junction. The sequenced sample consisted of naive CD4+ T cells sorted from blood. Per the publication, the cell subset or site label means: unstimulated naive T cells. CDR3 loop: CASGDRVSDTQYF. The DNA sequence follows: TGTGCCAGCGGGGACAGGGTTTCAGATACGCAGTATTTT.